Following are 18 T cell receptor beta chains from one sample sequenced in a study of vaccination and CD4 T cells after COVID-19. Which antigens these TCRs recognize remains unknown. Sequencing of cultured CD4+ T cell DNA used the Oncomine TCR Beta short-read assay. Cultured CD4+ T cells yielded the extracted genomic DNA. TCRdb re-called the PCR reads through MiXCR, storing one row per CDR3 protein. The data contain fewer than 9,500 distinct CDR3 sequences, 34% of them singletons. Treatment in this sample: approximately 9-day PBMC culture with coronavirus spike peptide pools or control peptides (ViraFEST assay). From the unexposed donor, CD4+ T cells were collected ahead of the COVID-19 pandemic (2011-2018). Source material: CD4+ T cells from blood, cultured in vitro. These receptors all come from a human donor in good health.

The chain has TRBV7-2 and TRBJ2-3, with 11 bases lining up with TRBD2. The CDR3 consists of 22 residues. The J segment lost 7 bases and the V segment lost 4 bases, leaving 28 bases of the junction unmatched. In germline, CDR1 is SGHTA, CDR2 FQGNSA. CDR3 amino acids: CASSSPSFQTTSGNPPRYTQYF. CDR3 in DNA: TGTGCCAGCAGCTCGCCCTCTTTCCAGACGACTAGCGGGAATCCCCCCAGATATACGCAGTATTTT.

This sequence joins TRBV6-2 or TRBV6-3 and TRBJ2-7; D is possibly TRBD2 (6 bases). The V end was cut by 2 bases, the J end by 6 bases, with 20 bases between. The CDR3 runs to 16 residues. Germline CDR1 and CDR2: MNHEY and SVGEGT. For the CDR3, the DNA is TGTGCCAGCAGTTACCGGTCGGGAGTGGGGATCGGCGAGCAGTACTTC. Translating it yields CASSYRSGVGIGEQYF.

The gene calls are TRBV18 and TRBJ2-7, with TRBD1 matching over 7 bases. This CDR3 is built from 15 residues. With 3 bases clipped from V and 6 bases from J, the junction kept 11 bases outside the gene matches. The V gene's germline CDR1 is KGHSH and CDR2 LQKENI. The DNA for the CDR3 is TGTGCCAGCTCACCGGGGACAGCCCTTTTGGGCGAGCAGTACTTC. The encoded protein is CASSPGTALLGEQYF.

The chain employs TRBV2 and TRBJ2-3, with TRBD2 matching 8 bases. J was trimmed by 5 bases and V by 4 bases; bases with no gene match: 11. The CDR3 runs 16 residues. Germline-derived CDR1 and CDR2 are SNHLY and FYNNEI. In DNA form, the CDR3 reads TGTGCCAGCAGTGGGGTGTCTAGACTAGCGCAAGATACGCAGTATTTT. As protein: CASSGVSRLAQDTQYF.

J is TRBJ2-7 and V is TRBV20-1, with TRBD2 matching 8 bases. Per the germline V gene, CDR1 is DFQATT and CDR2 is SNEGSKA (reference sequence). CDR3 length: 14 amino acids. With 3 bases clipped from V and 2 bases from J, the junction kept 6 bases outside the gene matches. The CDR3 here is CSARLGRDPYEQYF. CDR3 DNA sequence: TGCAGTGCTAGGCTCGGGAGGGATCCCTACGAGCAGTACTTC.

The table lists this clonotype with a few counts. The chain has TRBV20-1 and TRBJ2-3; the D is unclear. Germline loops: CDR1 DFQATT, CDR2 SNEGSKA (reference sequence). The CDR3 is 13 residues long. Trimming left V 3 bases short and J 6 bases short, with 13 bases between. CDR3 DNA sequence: TGCAGTGCTAGCACGGCGGTTTTGGATACGCAGTATTTT. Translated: CSASTAVLDTQYF.

CDR3 protein: CSAPPTGGSTDTQYF. In DNA, the CDR3 is TGCAGTGCCCCCCCTACAGGGGGTTCCACAGATACGCAGTATTTT. The chain joins TRBV20-1 to TRBJ2-3; TRBD1 matches at 8 bases. CDR1 and CDR2 (germline): DFQATT, SNEGSKA (reference sequence). V lost 6 bases, J lost 2 bases, and 10 bases stayed unmatched. CDR3 length: 15 amino acids.

The CDR3 bases are TGCAGCGTTGGAGGGGACGGGGTTAATTCACCCCTCCACTTT. Translating gives CSVGGDGVNSPLHF. The chain recombines TRBV29-1 with TRBJ1-6; D possibly corresponds to TRBD1 (5 bases). The V gene lost 4 bases and the J gene lost 6 bases, with 13 bases spanning the gap. Germline CDR1 reads SQVTM; CDR2 reads ANQGSEA. The CDR3 loop spans 14 amino acids.

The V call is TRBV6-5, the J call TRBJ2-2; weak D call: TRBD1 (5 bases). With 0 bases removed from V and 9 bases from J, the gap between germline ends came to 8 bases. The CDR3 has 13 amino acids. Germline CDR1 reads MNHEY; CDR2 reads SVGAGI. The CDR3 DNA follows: TGTGCCAGCAGTTACTCCCAGGGTTGGGAGCTGTTTTTT. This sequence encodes CASSYSQGWELFF.

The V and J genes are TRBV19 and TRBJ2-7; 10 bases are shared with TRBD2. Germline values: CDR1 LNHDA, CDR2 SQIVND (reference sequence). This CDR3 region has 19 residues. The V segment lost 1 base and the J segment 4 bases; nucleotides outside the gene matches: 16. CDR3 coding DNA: TGTGCCAGTAGTATAGCTGGCGGGATAGCGGGAGGCCCCAAGTACGAGCAGTACTTC. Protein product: CASSIAGGIAGGPKYEQYF.

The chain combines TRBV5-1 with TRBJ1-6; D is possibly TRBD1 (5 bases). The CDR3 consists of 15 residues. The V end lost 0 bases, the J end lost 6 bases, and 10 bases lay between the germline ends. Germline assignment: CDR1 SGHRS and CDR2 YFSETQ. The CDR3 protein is CASSLAGATNSPLHF. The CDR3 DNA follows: TGCGCCAGCAGCTTGGCCGGGGCTACTAATTCACCCCTCCACTTT.

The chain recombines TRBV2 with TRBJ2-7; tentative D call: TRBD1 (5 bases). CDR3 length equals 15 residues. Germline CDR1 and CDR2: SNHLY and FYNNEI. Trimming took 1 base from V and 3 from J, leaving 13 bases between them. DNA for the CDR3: TGTGCCAGCAGTGAAGATCGGCGCAGGGACTACGAGCAGTACTTC. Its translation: CASSEDRRRDYEQYF.

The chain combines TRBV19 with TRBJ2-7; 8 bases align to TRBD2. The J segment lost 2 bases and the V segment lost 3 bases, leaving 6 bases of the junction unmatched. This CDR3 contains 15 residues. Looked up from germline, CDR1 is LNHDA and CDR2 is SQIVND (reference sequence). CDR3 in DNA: TGTGCCAGTAGTATCGGCCTAGCGGGTACCTACGAGCAGTACTTC. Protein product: CASSIGLAGTYEQYF.

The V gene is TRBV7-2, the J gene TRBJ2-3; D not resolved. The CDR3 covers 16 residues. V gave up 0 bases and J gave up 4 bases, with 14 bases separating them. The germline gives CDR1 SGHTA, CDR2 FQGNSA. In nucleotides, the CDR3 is TGTGCCAGCAGCTTAGCGGTCTCACCGTGGTCAGATACGCAGTATTTT. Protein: CASSLAVSPWSDTQYF. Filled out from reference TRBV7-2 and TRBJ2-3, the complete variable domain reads GAGVSQSPSNKVTEKGKDVELRCDPISGHTALYWYRQSLGQGLEFLIYFQGNSAPDKSGLPSDRFSAERTGGSVSTLTIQRTQQEDSAVYLCASSLAVSPWSDTQYFGPGTRLTVL.

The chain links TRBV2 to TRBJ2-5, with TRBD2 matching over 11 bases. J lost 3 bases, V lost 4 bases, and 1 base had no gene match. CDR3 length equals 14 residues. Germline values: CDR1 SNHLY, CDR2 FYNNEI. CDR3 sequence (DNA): TGTGCCAGCAGTGTACTAGCGGGAGAAGAGACCCAGTACTTC. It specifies CASSVLAGEETQYF.

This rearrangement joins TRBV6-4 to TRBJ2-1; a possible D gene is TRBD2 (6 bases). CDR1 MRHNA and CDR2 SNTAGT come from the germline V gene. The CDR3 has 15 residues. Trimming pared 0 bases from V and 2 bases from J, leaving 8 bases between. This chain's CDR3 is CASSDSGGAYNEQFF. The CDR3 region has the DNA TGTGCCAGCAGTGACTCTGGCGGGGCCTACAATGAGCAGTTCTTC.

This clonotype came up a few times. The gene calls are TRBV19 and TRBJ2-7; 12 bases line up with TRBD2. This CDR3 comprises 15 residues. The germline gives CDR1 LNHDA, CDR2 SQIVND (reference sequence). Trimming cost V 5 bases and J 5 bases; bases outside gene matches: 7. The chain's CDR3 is CASSPASGRDHEQYF. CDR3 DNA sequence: TGTGCCAGTAGTCCCGCTAGCGGGAGGGACCACGAGCAGTACTTC.

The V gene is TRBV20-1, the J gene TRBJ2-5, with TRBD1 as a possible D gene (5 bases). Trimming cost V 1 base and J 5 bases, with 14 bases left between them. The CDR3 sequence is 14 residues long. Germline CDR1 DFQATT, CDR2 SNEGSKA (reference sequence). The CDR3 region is CSARGQGHLETQYF. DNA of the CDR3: TGCAGTGCTAGAGGGCAGGGTCATTTGGAGACCCAGTACTTC.